This T cell receptor beta chain was sequenced during a study of CD4 and CD8 cells across lung adenocarcinoma regions. In TCRdb, the PCR reads were re-called with MiXCR into one record per CDR3 protein. The table shows under 6,000 distinct CDR3 sequences, with less than 60% occurring only once. This clonotype qualifies as medium-sized. With V trimmed by 5 bases and J by 3 bases, 6 bases remained unmatched. Germline V gene data show CDR1 as MNHNS and CDR2 as SASEGT. CDR3 length: 14 residues. This receptor was taken from a male donor with lung adenocarcinoma. The CD4 and CD8 labels of this study may be unreliable. Sequenced: CD8+ T cells from the margin of a lung tumor. The rearrangement uses TRBV6-1 and TRBJ2-7; 8 bases line up with TRBD1. The chain's CDR3 is CASSPRGRVYEQYF. In nucleotides, the CDR3 is TGTGCCAGCAGTCCCAGGGGGCGCGTCTACGAGCAGTACTTC.